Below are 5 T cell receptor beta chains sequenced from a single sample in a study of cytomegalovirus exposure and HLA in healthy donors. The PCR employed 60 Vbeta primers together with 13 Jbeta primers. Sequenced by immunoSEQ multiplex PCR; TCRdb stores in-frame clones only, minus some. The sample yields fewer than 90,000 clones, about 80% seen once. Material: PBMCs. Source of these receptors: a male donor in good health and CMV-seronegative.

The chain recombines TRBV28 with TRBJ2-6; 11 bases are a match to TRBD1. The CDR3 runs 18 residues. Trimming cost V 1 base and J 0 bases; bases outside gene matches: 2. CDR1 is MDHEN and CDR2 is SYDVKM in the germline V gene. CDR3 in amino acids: CASSLLGTGGSGANVLTF. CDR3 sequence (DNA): TGTGCCAGCAGTTTATTGGGGACAGGGGGCTCTGGGGCCAACGTCCTGACTTTC.

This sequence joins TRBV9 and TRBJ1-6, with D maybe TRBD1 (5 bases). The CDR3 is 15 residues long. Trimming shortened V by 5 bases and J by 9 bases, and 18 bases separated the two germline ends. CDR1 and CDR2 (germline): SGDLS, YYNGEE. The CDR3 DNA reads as TGTGCCAGCAGAGCCGACCTCGGAGGGGCTTCACCCCTCCACTTT. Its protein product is CASRADLGGASPLHF.

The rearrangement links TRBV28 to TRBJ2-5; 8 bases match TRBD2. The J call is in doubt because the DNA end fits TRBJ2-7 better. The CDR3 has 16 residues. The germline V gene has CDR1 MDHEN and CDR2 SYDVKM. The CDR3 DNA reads TGTGCCAGCAGTTTACCCCCAGCGGGAGTCGCGTACGAGCAGTACTTC. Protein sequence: CASSLPPAGVAYEQYF.

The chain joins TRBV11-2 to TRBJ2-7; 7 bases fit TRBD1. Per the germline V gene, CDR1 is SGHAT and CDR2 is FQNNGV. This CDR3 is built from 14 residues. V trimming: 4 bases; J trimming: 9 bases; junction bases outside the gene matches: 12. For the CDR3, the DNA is TGTGCCAGCAGCTCTGACAGGGCCCCCGCGCCGCAGTACTTC. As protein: CASSSDRAPAPQYF.

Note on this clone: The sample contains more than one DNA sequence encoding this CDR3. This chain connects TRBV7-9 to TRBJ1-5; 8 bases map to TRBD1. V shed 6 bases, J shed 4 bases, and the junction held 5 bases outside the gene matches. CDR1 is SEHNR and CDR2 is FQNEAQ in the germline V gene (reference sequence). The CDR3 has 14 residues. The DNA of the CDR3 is TGTGCCAGCAGTCCGGACAGGGCTAATCAGCCCCAGCATTTT. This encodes CASSPDRANQPQHF. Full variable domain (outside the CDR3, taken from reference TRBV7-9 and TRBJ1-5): DTGVSQNPRHKITKRGQNVTFRCDPISEHNRLYWYRQTLGQGPEFLTYFQNEAQLEKSRLLSDRFSAERPKGSFSTLEIQRTEQGDSAMYLCASSPDRANQPQHFGDGTRLSIL.